Reported below is one T cell receptor beta chain. The germline V gene has CDR1 LGHDT and CDR2 YNNKEL (reference sequence). V gave up 2 bases and J gave up 13 bases, with 12 bases separating them. The length of the CDR3 is 12 residues. The data were obtained in a study of blood T cell repertoires in COVID-19. Study context: COVID-19 samples, acute and convalescent, were from the United States, Italy and Spain. PBMCs, B-cell-depleted T cells, or T cells provided the cDNA or gDNA that made up the material.

Clones were read by immunoSEQ multiplex PCR, and TCRdb kept only the in-frame ones, dropping some. The sample has roughly 260,000 clones, approximately 87% seen once. The rearrangement joins TRBV3-1 (or the pseudogene TRBV3-2) to TRBJ2-1; TRBD2 might be the D (6 bases). Sequenced input: peripheral blood. The TCR comes from a woman between 50 and 59 years old with acute or convalescent COVID-19. DNA of the CDR3: TGTGCCAGCAGCCAATTAAGGGACTCTCAGTTCTTC. Translating it yields CASSQLRDSQFF.